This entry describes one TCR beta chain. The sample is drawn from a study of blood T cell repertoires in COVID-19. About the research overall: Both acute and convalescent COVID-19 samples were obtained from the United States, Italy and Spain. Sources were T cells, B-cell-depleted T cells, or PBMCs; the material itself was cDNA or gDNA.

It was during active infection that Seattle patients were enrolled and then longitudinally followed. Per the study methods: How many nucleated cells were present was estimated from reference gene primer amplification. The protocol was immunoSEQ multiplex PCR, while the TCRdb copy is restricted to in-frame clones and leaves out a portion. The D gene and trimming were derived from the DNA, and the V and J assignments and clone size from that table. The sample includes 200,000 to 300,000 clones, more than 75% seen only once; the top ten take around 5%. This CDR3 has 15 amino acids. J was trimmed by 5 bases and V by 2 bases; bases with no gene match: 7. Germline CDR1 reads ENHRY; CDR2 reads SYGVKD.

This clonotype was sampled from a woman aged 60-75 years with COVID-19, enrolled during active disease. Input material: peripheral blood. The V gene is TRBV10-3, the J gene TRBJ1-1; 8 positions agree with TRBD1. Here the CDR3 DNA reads TGTGCCATCAGTGAGGCAAGACAGGGGCGGACTGAAGCTTTCTTT. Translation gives CAISEARQGRTEAFF.